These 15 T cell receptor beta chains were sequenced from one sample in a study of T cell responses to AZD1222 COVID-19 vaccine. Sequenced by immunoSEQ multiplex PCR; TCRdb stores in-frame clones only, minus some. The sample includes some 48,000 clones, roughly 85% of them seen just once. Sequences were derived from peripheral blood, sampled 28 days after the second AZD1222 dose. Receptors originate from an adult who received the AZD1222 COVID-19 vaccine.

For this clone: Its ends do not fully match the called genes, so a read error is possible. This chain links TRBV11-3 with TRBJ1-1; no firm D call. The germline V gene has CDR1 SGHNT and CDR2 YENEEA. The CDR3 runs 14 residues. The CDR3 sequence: CASSLVGPNSEAFF. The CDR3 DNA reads TGTGCCAGCAGCTTAGTTGGTCCCAACAGTGAAGCTTTCTTT. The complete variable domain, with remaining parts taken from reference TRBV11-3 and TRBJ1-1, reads EAGVVQSPRYKIIEKKQPVAFWCNPISGHNTLYWYLQNLGQGPELLIRYENEEAVDDSQLPKDRFSAERLKGVDSTLKIQPAELGDSAVYLCASSLVGPNSEAFFGQGTRLTVV.

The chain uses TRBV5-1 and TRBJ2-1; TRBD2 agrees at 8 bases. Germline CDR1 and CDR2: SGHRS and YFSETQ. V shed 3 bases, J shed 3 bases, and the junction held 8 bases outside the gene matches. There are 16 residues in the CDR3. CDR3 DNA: TGCGCCAGCAGCTGGAGCACGGCGGGAGGCTACAATGAGCAGTTCTTC. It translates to CASSWSTAGGYNEQFF.

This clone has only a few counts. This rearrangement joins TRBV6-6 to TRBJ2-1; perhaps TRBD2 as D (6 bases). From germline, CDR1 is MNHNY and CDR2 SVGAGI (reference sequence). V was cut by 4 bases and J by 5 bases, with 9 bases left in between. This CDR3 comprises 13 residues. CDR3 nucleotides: TGTGCCAGCAGTTGGGACTCAGACAATGAGCAGTTCTTC. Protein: CASSWDSDNEQFF.

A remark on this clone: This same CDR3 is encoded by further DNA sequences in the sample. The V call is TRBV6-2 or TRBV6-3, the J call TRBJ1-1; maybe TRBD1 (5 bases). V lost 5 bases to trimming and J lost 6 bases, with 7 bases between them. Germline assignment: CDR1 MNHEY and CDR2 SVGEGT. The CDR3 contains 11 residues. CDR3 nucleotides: TGTGCCAGCAGTCAGGGTGCTGAAGCTTTCTTT. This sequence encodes CASSQGAEAFF.

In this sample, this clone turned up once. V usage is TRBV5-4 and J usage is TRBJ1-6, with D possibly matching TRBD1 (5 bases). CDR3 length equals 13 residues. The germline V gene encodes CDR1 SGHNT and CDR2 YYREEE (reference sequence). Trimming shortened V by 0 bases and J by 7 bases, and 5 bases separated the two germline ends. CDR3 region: CASSLDRNSPLHF. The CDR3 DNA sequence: TGTGCCAGCAGCTTGGACAGGAATTCACCCCTCCACTTT. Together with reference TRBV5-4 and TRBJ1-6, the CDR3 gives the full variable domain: ETGVTQSPTHLIKTRGQQVTLRCSSQSGHNTVSWYQQALGQGPQFIFQYYREEENGRGNFPPRFSGLQFPNYSSELNVNALELDDSALYLCASSLDRNSPLHFGNGTRLTVT.

CDR3 sequence (DNA): TGTGCCAGCAGCGGAGTAGCGTTACAAGAGACCCAGTACTTC. This gives the protein CASSGVALQETQYF. The V gene is TRBV9, the J gene TRBJ2-5; D possibly corresponds to TRBD2 (5 bases). This CDR3 is built from 14 residues. The germline CDR1 and CDR2 sequences are SGDLS and YYNGEE. V gave up 3 bases and J gave up 2 bases, with 11 bases separating them.

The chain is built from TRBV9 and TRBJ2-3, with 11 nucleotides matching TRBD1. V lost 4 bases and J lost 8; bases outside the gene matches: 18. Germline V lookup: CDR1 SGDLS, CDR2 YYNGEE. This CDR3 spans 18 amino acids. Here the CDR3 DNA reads TGTGCCAGCAGCTCCAGAGGGCGGGGACAGGGGGTTATCGGTACGCAGTATTTT. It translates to CASSSRGRGQGVIGTQYF. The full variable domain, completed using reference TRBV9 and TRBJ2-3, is DSGVTQTPKHLITATGQRVTLRCSPRSGDLSVYWYQQSLDQGLQFLIQYYNGEERAKGNILERFSAQQFPDLHSELNLSSLELGDSALYFCASSSRGRGQGVIGTQYFGPGTRLTVL.

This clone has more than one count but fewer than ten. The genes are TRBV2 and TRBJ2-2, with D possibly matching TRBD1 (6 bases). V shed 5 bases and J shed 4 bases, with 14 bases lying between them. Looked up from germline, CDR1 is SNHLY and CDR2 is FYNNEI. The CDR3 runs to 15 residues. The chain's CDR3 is CASSTPGQSTGELFF. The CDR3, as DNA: TGTGCCAGCAGTACCCCCGGACAGTCCACCGGGGAGCTGTTTTTT.

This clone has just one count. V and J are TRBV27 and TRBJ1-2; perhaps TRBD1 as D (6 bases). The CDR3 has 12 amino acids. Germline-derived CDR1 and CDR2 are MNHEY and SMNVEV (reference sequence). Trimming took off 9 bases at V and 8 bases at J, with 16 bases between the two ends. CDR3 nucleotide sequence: TGTGCCAGTCGGGGGCCGTTTGTGGGCTACACCTTC. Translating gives CASRGPFVGYTF.

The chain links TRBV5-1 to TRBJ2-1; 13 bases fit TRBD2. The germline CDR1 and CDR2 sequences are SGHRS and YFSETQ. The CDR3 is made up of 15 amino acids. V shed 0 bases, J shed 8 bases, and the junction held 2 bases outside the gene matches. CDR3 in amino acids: CASSLGLAGGHEQFF. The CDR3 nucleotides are TGCGCCAGCAGCTTGGGACTAGCGGGAGGTCATGAGCAGTTCTTC.

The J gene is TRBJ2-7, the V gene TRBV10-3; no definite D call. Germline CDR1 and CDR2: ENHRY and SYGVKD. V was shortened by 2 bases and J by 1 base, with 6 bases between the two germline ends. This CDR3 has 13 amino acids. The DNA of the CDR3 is TGTGCCATCAGTGAGGGTCTATCCTACGAGCAGTACTTC. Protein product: CAISEGLSYEQYF.

The chain's CDR3 is CAIRGDRGDTEAFF. The CDR3 coding sequence is TGTGCCATCAGGGGGGACAGGGGGGACACTGAAGCTTTCTTT. The chain is built from TRBV10-3 and TRBJ1-1, with 11 bases fitting TRBD1. CDR3 size: 14 residues. Germline V CDR1 and CDR2: ENHRY, SYGVKD. V lost 6 bases to trimming and J lost 3 bases; unmatched junction nucleotides: 3.

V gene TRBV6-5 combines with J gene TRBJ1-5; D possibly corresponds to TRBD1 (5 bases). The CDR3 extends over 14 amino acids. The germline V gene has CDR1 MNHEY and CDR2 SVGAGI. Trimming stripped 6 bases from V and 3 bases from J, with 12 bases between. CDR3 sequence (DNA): TGTGCCAGCAGCCCCACAGGAGTCAATCAGCCCCAGCATTTT. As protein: CASSPTGVNQPQHF.

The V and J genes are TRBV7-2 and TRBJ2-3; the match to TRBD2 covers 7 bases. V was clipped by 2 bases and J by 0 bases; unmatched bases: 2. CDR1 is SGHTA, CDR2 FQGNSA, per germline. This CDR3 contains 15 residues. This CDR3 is CASSLQRGSTDTQYF. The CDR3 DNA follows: TGTGCCAGCAGCTTACAGCGGGGAAGCACAGATACGCAGTATTTT.

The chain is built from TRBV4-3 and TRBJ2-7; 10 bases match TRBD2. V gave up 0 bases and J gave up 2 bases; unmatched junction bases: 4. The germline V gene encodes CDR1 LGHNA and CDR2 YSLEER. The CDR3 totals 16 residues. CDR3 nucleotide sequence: TGCGCCAGCAGCCAAGATCCCAGCGGGAGGGCCTACGAGCAGTACTTC. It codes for CASSQDPSGRAYEQYF.